This entry is about one TCR beta chain. Generated by immunoSEQ multiplex PCR, the TCRdb table keeps only in-frame clones and is missing some. The sample lists about 140,000 clones, approximately 89% occurring once. The data belong to a study of blood T cell repertoires in COVID-19. The sequenced material came from peripheral blood. This clonotype was sampled from a woman between 45 and 65 years old with acute or convalescent COVID-19.

CDR3 nucleotide sequence: TGTGCCAGCAGAAGAGCGGGAGGGCCGGCCCATGAGCAGTTCTTC. Protein sequence: CASRRAGGPAHEQFF. J is TRBJ2-1 and V is TRBV3-1 (or the pseudogene TRBV3-2); 10 nucleotides match TRBD2. This CDR3 has 15 residues. J lost 8 bases, V lost 6 bases, and 10 bases had no gene match. Germline CDR1 and CDR2: LGHDT and YNNKEL (reference sequence).